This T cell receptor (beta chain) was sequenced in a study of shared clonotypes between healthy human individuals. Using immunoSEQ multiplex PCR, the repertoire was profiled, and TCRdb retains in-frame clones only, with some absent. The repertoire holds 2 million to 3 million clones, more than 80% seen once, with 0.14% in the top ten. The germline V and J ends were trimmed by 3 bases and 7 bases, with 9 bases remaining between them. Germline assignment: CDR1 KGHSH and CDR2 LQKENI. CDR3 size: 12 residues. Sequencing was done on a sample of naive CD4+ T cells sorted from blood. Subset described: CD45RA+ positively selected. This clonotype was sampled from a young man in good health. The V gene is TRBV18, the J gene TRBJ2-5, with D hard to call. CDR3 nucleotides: TGTGCCAGCTCACCCACGATAGGGACCCAGTACTTC. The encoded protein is CASSPTIGTQYF.